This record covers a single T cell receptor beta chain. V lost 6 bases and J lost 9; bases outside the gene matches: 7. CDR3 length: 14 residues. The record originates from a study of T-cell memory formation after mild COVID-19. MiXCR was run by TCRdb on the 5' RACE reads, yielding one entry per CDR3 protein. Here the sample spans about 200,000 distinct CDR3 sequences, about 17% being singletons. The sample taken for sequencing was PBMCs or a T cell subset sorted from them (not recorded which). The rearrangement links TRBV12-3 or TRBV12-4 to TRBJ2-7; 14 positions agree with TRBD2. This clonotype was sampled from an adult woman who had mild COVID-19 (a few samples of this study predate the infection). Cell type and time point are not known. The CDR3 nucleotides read TGTGCCAGCAGCCAGACTAGCGGGAGGGCTGGGCAGTACTTC. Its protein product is CASSQTSGRAGQYF.